Below, 8 T cell receptor beta chains from the same sample are listed, as sequenced in a study of CD8+ T cells in alopecia areata. Once RNA had been extracted, it was reverse transcribed into cDNA to act as the sequencing template. The repertoire was sequenced with immunoSEQ multiplex PCR; TCRdb's copy has only in-frame clones and lacks some. The data contain about 250,000 clones, about 60% of them seen just once; the ten biggest clones take up about 0.88%. The treatment: oral pan-JAK inhibitor, 5-10 mg twice daily. Sequenced material: CD4+ T cells sorted from blood, taken around week 54, from a patient treated with tofacitinib. Receptor source: a human donor with alopecia areata.

This sequence joins TRBV11-2 and TRBJ1-1, with TRBD1 as a possible D gene (6 bases). The CDR3 length is 14 residues. V lost 0 bases and J lost 5, with 10 bases in between. Germline V CDR1 and CDR2: SGHAT, FQNNGV. The CDR3 sequence: CASSLDAGVTEAFF. The DNA for the CDR3 is TGTGCCAGCAGCTTAGACGCAGGGGTTACTGAAGCTTTCTTT. Using reference TRBV11-2 and TRBJ1-1 for the parts outside the CDR3, the full variable domain is EAGVAQSPRYKIIEKRQSVAFWCNPISGHATLYWYQQILGQGPKLLIQFQNNGVVDDSQLPKDRFSAERLKGVDSTLKIQPAKLEDSAVYLCASSLDAGVTEAFFGQGTRLTVV.

The chain is built from TRBV29-1 and TRBJ1-3, with D perhaps matching TRBD1 (5 bases). V lost 8 bases and J lost 0, with 14 bases in between. This CDR3 is built from 14 residues. Germline assignment: CDR1 SQVTM and CDR2 ANQGSEA. CDR3 nucleotides: TGCAGCCCGGTGACAGATCTCTCTGGAAACACCATATATTTT. It specifies CSPVTDLSGNTIYF. Looking up the rest from reference TRBV29-1 and TRBJ1-3 gives the full variable domain: SAVISQKPSRDICQRGTSLTIQCQVDSQVTMMFWYRQQPGQSLTLIATANQGSEATYESGFVIDKFPISRPNLTFSTLTVSNMSPEDSSIYLCSPVTDLSGNTIYFGEGSWLTVV.

The chain combines TRBV29-1 with TRBJ2-1; 9 bases agree with TRBD2. V lost 7 bases and J lost 5; bases outside the gene matches: 12. The germline V gene encodes CDR1 SQVTM and CDR2 ANQGSEA. This CDR3 contains 15 residues. The CDR3 protein is CSAMSGGSSHNEQFF. CDR3 sequence (DNA): TGCAGCGCTATGAGCGGGGGGTCAAGTCACAATGAGCAGTTCTTC.

The chain links TRBV2 to TRBJ1-5, with 10 bases lining up with TRBD1. Looked up from germline, CDR1 is SNHLY and CDR2 is FYNNEI. This CDR3 spans 15 amino acids. V lost 4 bases and J lost 6; bases outside the gene matches: 6. The CDR3 loop is CASSVGTGVGQPQHF. The CDR3 bases are TGTGCCAGCAGTGTCGGGACAGGGGTTGGTCAGCCCCAGCATTTT.

V usage is TRBV9 and J usage is TRBJ2-3, with D possibly being TRBD2 (5 bases). The CDR3 has 15 amino acids. Trimming removed 0 bases at V and 4 bases at J, with 12 bases between. CDR1 and CDR2 (germline): SGDLS, YYNGEE. The CDR3 DNA sequence: TGTGCCAGCAGCGTAGTTTCAGCGGTCTCAGATACGCAGTATTTT. It encodes CASSVVSAVSDTQYF.

The chain is built from TRBV25-1 and TRBJ1-5; D gene uncertain. The germline V gene encodes CDR1 MGHDK and CDR2 SYGVNS. The V and J ends lost 4 bases and 3 bases respectively, with 4 bases between them. This CDR3 has 12 amino acids. The CDR3 reads CASSGPNQPQHF. The CDR3 coding sequence is TGTGCCAGCAGTGGACCCAATCAGCCCCAGCATTTT.

CDR3 residues: CASSDPGPQINQPQHF. The CDR3 nucleotides are TGTGCCAGCAGTGACCCAGGACCGCAGATCAATCAGCCCCAGCATTTT. The chain carries TRBV6-4 and TRBJ1-5, with D uncertain. V dropped 2 bases and J dropped 3 bases, with 14 bases sitting between them. CDR1 and CDR2 (germline): MRHNA, SNTAGT. This CDR3 has 16 amino acids.

This clone was found a few times. This chain joins TRBV2 and TRBJ2-6; 11 nucleotides match TRBD1. After removal of 6 bases from V and 2 bases from J, the junction contained 3 bases not matched to a gene. CDR1 and CDR2 from the germline V gene are SNHLY and FYNNEI. The CDR3 runs to 16 residues. CDR3 sequence (DNA): TGTGCCAGCAGGGAGGACAGGGGGCCTGGGGCCAACGTCCTGACTTTC. Translation: CASREDRGPGANVLTF.